This T cell receptor (beta chain) was obtained from a study of T-cell memory formation after mild COVID-19. Study-wide findings and caveats: Some responding clones appeared in pre-infection memory, suggesting cross-reactive memory joined. Day 15 to 85 contracting clones showed balanced CD4/CD8; later expanders leaned CD4+.

V lost 1 base and J lost 9, with 15 bases in between. This CDR3 is built from 14 residues. CDR1 is SEHNR, CDR2 FQNEAQ, per germline (reference sequence). Notes on this clonotype: Its target is not known.

TCRalpha and TCRbeta libraries used 5'RACE with constant-segment primers and UMIs. TCRdb used MiXCR to reprocess the 5' RACE reads, holding one entry per CDR3 protein. The sample holds 300,000 or so distinct CDR3 sequences, roughly 15% seen once. This sequence was found in a young man who had mild COVID-19 (a few samples of this study predate the infection). Cell type and time point are not known. The chain joins TRBV7-9 to TRBJ1-1, with unresolved D. Sequenced material: PBMCs or a T cell subset sorted from them (not recorded which). CDR3 residues: CASSLEATSRKAFF. The CDR3 nucleotides are TGTGCCAGCAGCTTAGAGGCGACCTCCAGAAAAGCTTTCTTT. Full variable domain (remainder filled in from reference TRBV7-9 and TRBJ1-1): DTGVSQNPRHKITKRGQNVTFRCDPISEHNRLYWYRQTLGQGPEFLTYFQNEAQLEKSRLLSDRFSAERPKGSFSTLEIQRTEQGDSAMYLCASSLEATSRKAFFGQGTRLTVV.